This paragraph covers one T cell receptor (beta chain) sequence. A second PCR, run for about 7 to 11 cycles, used a sample-barcoded 5' primer plus a J-beta primer mix. Using its own MiXCR run on the 5' RACE reads, TCRdb lists one record per CDR3 protein. This table holds more than 1.4 million distinct CDR3 sequences, around two fifths found once. The germline CDR1 and CDR2 sequences are MDHEN and SYDVKM. V was shortened by 3 bases and J by 3 bases, with 11 bases between the two germline ends. The CDR3 is 14 amino acids. The sample comes from a study of blood T cells in healthy people across ages. The receptor's source is a woman aged 18-29 years in good health. The gene calls are TRBV28 and TRBJ1-2, with D tentatively TRBD1 (5 bases). The sample consisted of blood. Here the CDR3 DNA reads TGTGCCAGCAGTTTTGGGGCAGAAGACTATGGCTACACCTTC. It codes for CASSFGAEDYGYTF.